A single count supports the clone carrying this T cell receptor beta chain. As the sequencing template, cDNA was produced by extracting RNA and reverse transcribing it. Assay used: immunoSEQ multiplex PCR; TCRdb lists only in-frame clones, some missing. Of about 110,000 clones detected, approximately 59% appear once; the ten largest clones hold more than 20%. The data belong to a study of CD8+ T cells in alopecia areata. This CDR3 spans 14 amino acids. Germline-derived CDR1 and CDR2 are SEHNR and FQNEAQ (reference sequence). Deletions cut 4 bases from V and 4 bases from J, with 13 bases between. Sequencing input: CD8+ T cells sorted from blood. The clonotype comes from a human donor in good health. The chain has TRBV7-9 and TRBJ1-2, with unresolved D. Written as DNA, the CDR3 is TGTGCCAGCAGCTCTGATAGGGCGGCCTATGGCTACACCTTC. Translated: CASSSDRAAYGYTF.